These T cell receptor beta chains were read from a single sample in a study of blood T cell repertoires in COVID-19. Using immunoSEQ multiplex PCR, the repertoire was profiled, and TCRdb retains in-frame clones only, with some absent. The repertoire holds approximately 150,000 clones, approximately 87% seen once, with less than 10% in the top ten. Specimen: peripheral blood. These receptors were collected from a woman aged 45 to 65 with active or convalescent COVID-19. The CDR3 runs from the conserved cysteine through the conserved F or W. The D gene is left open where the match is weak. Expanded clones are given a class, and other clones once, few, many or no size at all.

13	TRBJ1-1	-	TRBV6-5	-	TGTGCCAGCCGGAGGGCCCGGGCGGCTGAAGCTTTCTTT	CASRRARAAEAFF
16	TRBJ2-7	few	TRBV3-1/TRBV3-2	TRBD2	TGTGCCAGCAGCCCTCTACCGGGACTAGCACGATACGAGCAGTACTTC	CASSPLPGLARYEQYF
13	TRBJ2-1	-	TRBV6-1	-	TGTGCCAGCAGTGAATCCGACTGGAATGAGCAGTTCTTC	CASSESDWNEQFF
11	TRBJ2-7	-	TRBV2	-	TGTGCCAGCAGGGGGGCCGACGAGCAGTACTTC	CASRGADEQYF
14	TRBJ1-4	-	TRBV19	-	TGTGCCAGTAGTATAAGAACAAGAAATGAAAAACTGTTTTTT	CASSIRTRNEKLFF
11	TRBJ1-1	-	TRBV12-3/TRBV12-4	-	TGTGCCAGCAGTTTGCAGGGAAAGGCTTTCTTT	CASSLQGKAFF
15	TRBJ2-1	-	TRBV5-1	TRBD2	TGCGCCAGCAGCCTGGGAGCGGGGGAGTACAATGAGCAGTTCTTC	CASSLGAGEYNEQFF
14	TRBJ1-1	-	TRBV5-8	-	TGTGCCAGCAGCGTTACAGGGATGAACACTGAAGCTTTCTTT	CASSVTGMNTEAFF
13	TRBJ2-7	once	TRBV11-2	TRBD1	TGTGCCAGCAGCTTAGACCGGACAGGGGGTCGGTACTTC	CASSLDRTGGRYF
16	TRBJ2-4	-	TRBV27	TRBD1	TGTGCCAGCAGTTCGGGACAGGGATATTACAAAAACATTCAGTACTTC	CASSSGQGYYKNIQYF
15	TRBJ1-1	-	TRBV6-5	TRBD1	TGTGCCAGCAGTTACTCCGGGACAGGGAACACTGAAGCTTTCTTT	CASSYSGTGNTEAFF
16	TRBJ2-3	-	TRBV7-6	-	TGTGCCAGCAGCTTATCAGCGGAGGGATTCACAGATACGCAGTATTTT	CASSLSAEGFTDTQYF
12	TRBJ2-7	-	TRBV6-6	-	TGTGCCAGCTTGACAGGTTCCCACGAGCAGTACTTC	CASLTGSHEQYF
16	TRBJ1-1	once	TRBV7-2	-	TGTGCCAGCAGCTTAGCCGGGACTATCGGGAACACTGAAGCTTTCTTT	CASSLAGTIGNTEAFF
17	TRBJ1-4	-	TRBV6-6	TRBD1	TGTGCCAGCAGTCCCCGGGGGGACAGGGGGCTTGTGAGGAAACTGTTTTTT	CASSPRGDRGLVRKLFF
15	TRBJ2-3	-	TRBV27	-	TGTGCCAGCAGTTTCACTAGTCCACACACAGATACGCAGTATTTT	CASSFTSPHTDTQYF
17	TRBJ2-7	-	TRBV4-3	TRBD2	TGCGCCAGCAGCCAAGATCTAAGGACTAGCGGAGGTGGAGAGCAGTACTTC	CASSQDLRTSGGGEQYF
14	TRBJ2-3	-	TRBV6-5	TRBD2	TGTGCCAGCAGTTCGCCGGGGGGGGCAGATACGCAGTATTTT	CASSSPGGADTQYF
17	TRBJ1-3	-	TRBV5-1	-	TGCGCCAGCAGCTTGGCAGACACAGGGAACCCTGGAAACACCATATATTTT	CASSLADTGNPGNTIYF
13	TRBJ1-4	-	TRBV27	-	TGTGCCAGCAGTTTTTGGGGAGGGGAAAAACTGTTTTTT	CASSFWGGEKLFF
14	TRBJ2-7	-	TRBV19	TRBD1	TGTGCCAGTAGCGGACAGGGCGGGGTCTACGAGCAGTACTTC	CASSGQGGVYEQYF
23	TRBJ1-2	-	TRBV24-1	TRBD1	TGTGCCACCAGTGATTTCTTACCTTCTGTCTTAAGACGCCGGGACAGGGAATCCTATGGCTACACCTTC	CATSDFLPSVLRRRDRESYGYTF
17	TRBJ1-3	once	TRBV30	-	TGTGCCTGGAGTTCCCGACAGGCTCGCTTTTCTGGAAACACCATATATTTT	CAWSSRQARFSGNTIYF
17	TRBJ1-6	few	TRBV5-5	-	TGTGCCAGCAGCGAGTCTACTTTTGCGATTCTGAATTCACCCCTCCACTTT	CASSESTFAILNSPLHF
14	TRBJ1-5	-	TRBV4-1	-	TGCGCCAGCAGCCCCGACGGACAAAATCAGCCCCAGCATTTT	CASSPDGQNQPQHF